Listed below are T cell receptor beta chains from one sample, sequenced in a study of T cell responses to AZD1222 COVID-19 vaccine. Assay: immunoSEQ multiplex PCR; the TCRdb copy retains only in-frame clones and omits some. The repertoire includes roughly 150,000 clones, around 89% of them detected once, and approximately 5.1% sits in the top ten. The sequencing used peripheral blood, collected on day 0 of AZD1222 vaccination. These receptors were taken from an adult in good health. Both conserved end residues are part of each CDR3. Each record gives: J gene, V gene, CDR3 protein.

j_call: TRBJ2-2; v_call: TRBV6-5; cdr3_aa: CASNKLAGAGELFF
j_call: TRBJ2-1; v_call: TRBV9; cdr3_aa: CASSVGPAGSSYNEQFF
j_call: TRBJ1-2; v_call: TRBV5-4; cdr3_aa: CASSLGGQGSGYTF
j_call: TRBJ2-1; v_call: TRBV6-6; cdr3_aa: CASSRGSGRGGNEQFF
j_call: TRBJ1-1; v_call: TRBV7-9; cdr3_aa: CASSAGSLGTEAFF
j_call: TRBJ2-5; v_call: TRBV6-5; cdr3_aa: CASRDGFQETQYF
j_call: TRBJ2-7; v_call: TRBV11-2; cdr3_aa: CASSFLQAGVGEQYF
j_call: TRBJ2-3; v_call: TRBV6-6; cdr3_aa: CASSYPPGLFTDTQYF
j_call: TRBJ1-2; v_call: TRBV28; cdr3_aa: CASSFTHEGSYGYTF
j_call: TRBJ1-2; v_call: TRBV9; cdr3_aa: CASSVVAGGTYGYTF
j_call: TRBJ1-1; v_call: TRBV7-9; cdr3_aa: CASSPRGGSSTEAFF
j_call: TRBJ1-1; v_call: TRBV3-1/TRBV3-2; cdr3_aa: CASSQDWKDRDEAFF
j_call: TRBJ2-5; v_call: TRBV1; cdr3_aa: CTSSRGTSGTVSNQETQYF
j_call: TRBJ2-3; v_call: TRBV9; cdr3_aa: CASSRGRTDTQYF
j_call: TRBJ1-2; v_call: TRBV4-1; cdr3_aa: CASSPREGGSQYNYGYTF
j_call: TRBJ2-1; v_call: TRBV7-6; cdr3_aa: CASSLVGSSYNEQFF
j_call: TRBJ2-1; v_call: TRBV4-3; cdr3_aa: CASSQGLAGSYNEQFF
j_call: TRBJ1-2; v_call: TRBV24-1; cdr3_aa: CATSDFRGGGGYTF
j_call: TRBJ2-1; v_call: TRBV4-3; cdr3_aa: CASSQVPGTSSDEQFF
j_call: TRBJ1-5; v_call: TRBV15; cdr3_aa: CATSVYYSNQPQHF
j_call: TRBJ2-3; v_call: TRBV19; cdr3_aa: CASSLAGGDTQYF
j_call: TRBJ2-7; v_call: TRBV7-7; cdr3_aa: CASSPNAGDEQYF
j_call: TRBJ2-2; v_call: TRBV28; cdr3_aa: CASSLPGTNTGELFF
j_call: TRBJ2-7; v_call: TRBV2; cdr3_aa: CASNQGLEQYF
j_call: TRBJ2-7; v_call: TRBV4-3; cdr3_aa: CASSPDGNARYEQYF
j_call: TRBJ1-1; v_call: TRBV11-1; cdr3_aa: CASSTDSSVEAFF